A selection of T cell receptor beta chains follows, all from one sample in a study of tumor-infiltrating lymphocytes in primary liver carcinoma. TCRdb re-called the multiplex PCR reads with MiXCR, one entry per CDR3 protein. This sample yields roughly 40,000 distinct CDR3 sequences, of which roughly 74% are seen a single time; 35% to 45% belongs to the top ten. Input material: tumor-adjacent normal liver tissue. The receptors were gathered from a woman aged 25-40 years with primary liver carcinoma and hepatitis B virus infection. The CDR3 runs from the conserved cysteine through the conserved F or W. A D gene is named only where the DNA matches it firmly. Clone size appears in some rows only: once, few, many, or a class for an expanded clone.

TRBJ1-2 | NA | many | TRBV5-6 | TGTGCCAGCAGCTTTCGCAAGAACTATGGCTACACCTTC | CASSFRKNYGYTF
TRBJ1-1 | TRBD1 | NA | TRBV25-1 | TGTGCCAGCAGTGACGGGACAGGGAGGACTGAAGCTTTCTTT | CASSDGTGRTEAFF
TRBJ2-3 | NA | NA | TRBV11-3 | TGTGTCAGCAGCTTAGATGGGCCCACAGATACGCAGTATTTT | CVSSLDGPTDTQYF
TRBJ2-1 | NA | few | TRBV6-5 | TGTGCCAGCAGAATTCCGGGACCATACAATGAGCAGTTCTTC | CASRIPGPYNEQFF
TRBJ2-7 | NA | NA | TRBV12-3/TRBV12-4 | TGTGCCAGCAGTCTACTACCCTATGGAACCTACGAGCAGTACTTC | CASSLLPYGTYEQYF
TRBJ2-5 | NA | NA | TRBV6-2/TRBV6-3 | TGTGCCAACAGTAGGGGGGCTGAAGAGACTCAGTACTTC | CANSRGAEETQYF
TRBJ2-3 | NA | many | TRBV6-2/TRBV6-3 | TGTGCCAGCAGCACGGGAGCCACAGATACGCAGTATTTT | CASSTGATDTQYF
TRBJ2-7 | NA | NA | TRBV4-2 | TGTGCCAGCATCCAAGCGACGACGGCTGGGGGCTACGAGCAGCACTTC | CASIQATTAGGYEQHF
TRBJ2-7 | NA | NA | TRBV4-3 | TGCGTCAGCAGCCAAGTTTGGACAGACCTACGCGAGCAATACTTC | CVSSQVWTDLREQYF
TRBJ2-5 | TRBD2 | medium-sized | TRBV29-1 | TGCAGCGTTGCTGGACTAGGTGGTCGGGAGACCCAGTACTTC | CSVAGLGGRETQYF
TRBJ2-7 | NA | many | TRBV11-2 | TGTGCCAGCAGCTTAGATCATCAGGGCTCCTACGAGCAGTACTTC | CASSLDHQGSYEQYF
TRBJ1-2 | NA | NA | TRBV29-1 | TGCAGCGCAGGGACACGAGCTAACTATGGCTACTCCTTC | CSAGTRANYGYSF
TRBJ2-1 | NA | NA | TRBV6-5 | TGTGCAAGTAGTTACGGGGACTTTAGTCCTGAGCAGTTCTTC | CASSYGDFSPEQFF
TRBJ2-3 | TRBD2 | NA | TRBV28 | TGTGCCAGCAGAAAAGGACTAGCGGACACAGATACGCAGTATTTT | CASRKGLADTDTQYF